The rows below give T cell receptor beta chains drawn from one sample of a study of cytomegalovirus exposure and HLA in healthy donors. Repertoires were generated with immunoSEQ multiplex PCR, while TCRdb's copy carries only in-frame clones and drops some. The sample has fewer than 250,000 clones; approximately 80% are singletons. The source material was PBMCs. The receptors here all came from a boy between 2 and 10 years old in good health and CMV-seronegative. The CDR3 runs from the conserved cysteine through the conserved F or W. D genes are given only for firm matches. Clone size is given for some rows only: seen once, a few or many times, or a class if the clone is expanded.

D gene,clone size,V gene,J gene,CDR3 DNA,CDR3 protein
NA,NA,TRBV29-1,TRBJ2-1,TGCAGCGTTGAGTTAGACTACAATGAGCAGTTCTTC,CSVELDYNEQFF
NA,NA,TRBV4-1,TRBJ2-3,TGCGCCAGCAGCCAAGTAGTTAGCACAGATACGCAGTATTTT,CASSQVVSTDTQYF
NA,once,TRBV6-4,TRBJ2-3,TGTGCCAGCAATAGTAGTCAGGGTAGCACAGATACGCAGTATTTT,CASNSSQGSTDTQYF
TRBD1,NA,TRBV11-2,TRBJ1-1,TGTGCCAGCAGCTTTGACAGGGGGGGCAACACTGAAGCTTTCTTT,CASSFDRGGNTEAFF
NA,NA,TRBV11-3,TRBJ2-1,TGTGCCAGCAGCTTAGGAAGCCGCTACAATGAGCAGTTCTTC,CASSLGSRYNEQFF
TRBD2,NA,TRBV7-8,TRBJ2-1,TGTGCCAGCAGCTTAGCAGGTAGCGGGACCTACAATGAGCAGTTCTTC,CASSLAGSGTYNEQFF
TRBD2,NA,TRBV7-9,TRBJ2-3,TGTTCCAGCAGCTTAGTATCGGGCGGGGGGCCGACCTCAGATACGCAGTATTTT,CSSSLVSGGGPTSDTQYF
TRBD1,NA,TRBV13,TRBJ2-3,TGTGCCAGCAGCCCACGGACAGGAGCAGATACGCAGTATTTT,CASSPRTGADTQYF
NA,NA,TRBV18,TRBJ1-1,TGTGCCAGCTCAGTACAGTCGAACACTGAAGCTTTCTTT,CASSVQSNTEAFF
TRBD2,NA,TRBV11-3,TRBJ2-1,TGTGCCAGCAGCTTAGACCGCACTAGCGCCAATGAGCAGTTCTTC,CASSLDRTSANEQFF
TRBD1,once,TRBV13,TRBJ2-7,TGTGCCAGCAGCCTAGGGACAGGCAGCACCTACGAGCAGTACTTC,CASSLGTGSTYEQYF
TRBD1,NA,TRBV5-1,TRBJ1-2,TGCGCCAGCAGCGAGGACAGGGGGCCGTATGGCTACACCTTC,CASSEDRGPYGYTF
NA,NA,TRBV30,TRBJ2-1,TGTGCCTGGAGCCCCGGGGTTATCCTTTTCGACAATGAGCAGTTCTTC,CAWSPGVILFDNEQFF
NA,NA,TRBV11-1,TRBJ2-1,TGTGCCAGCAACCAGGGTTGTGAGCAGTTCTTC,CASNQGCEQFF
TRBD2,NA,TRBV18,TRBJ2-1,TGTGCCAGCTCACCTACTAGCGGGTCTAACTCCTACAATGAGCAGTTCTTC,CASSPTSGSNSYNEQFF
NA,NA,TRBV13,TRBJ1-2,TGTGCCAGCAGCTCCAGGGGTGGGGGCTACACCTTC,CASSSRGGGYTF
NA,NA,TRBV2,TRBJ2-3,TGTGCCAGGCGCCGGTCCCCCACAGATACGCAGTATTTT,CARRRSPTDTQYF
NA,NA,TRBV2,TRBJ2-7,TGTGCCAGCAGTGGCCCGCGGACTACAGGGGCCTACGAGCAGTACTTC,CASSGPRTTGAYEQYF
NA,NA,TRBV4-1,TRBJ2-3,TGCGCCAGCAGCCACTTGGGACTCAACACAGATACGCAGTATTTT,CASSHLGLNTDTQYF
TRBD1,NA,TRBV11-2,TRBJ1-2,TGTGCCAGCAGCGAGGACAGGGCCTATGGCTACACCTTC,CASSEDRAYGYTF
TRBD2,NA,TRBV15,TRBJ2-2,TGTGCCACCAGCTGGGGACTAGCGGAAAACACCGGGGAGCTGTTTTTT,CATSWGLAENTGELFF
NA,NA,TRBV27,TRBJ2-7,TGTGCCAGCAGTCCGCCCGCGGTTACCGCCCCCGAGCAGTACTTC,CASSPPAVTAPEQYF
TRBD2,NA,TRBV5-6,TRBJ2-1,TGTGCCAGCAGCCCGAGACTAGCGCGGGGCAATGAGCAGTTCTTC,CASSPRLARGNEQFF
NA,NA,TRBV6-1,TRBJ1-1,TGTGCCAGCAGTGGGAGAGGGGAAGCTTTCTTT,CASSGRGEAFF
TRBD2,NA,TRBV30,TRBJ2-2,TGTGCCTGGAGTCGGACTAGCGGGAGGCACACCGGGGAGCTGTTTTTT,CAWSRTSGRHTGELFF
NA,NA,TRBV19,TRBJ1-5,TGTGCCAGTAGTATAGTGGCGGGCAATCAGCCCCAGCATTTT,CASSIVAGNQPQHF
TRBD1,NA,TRBV29-1,TRBJ1-5,TGCAGCGTTGCCGGGACAGAGATCAATCAGCCCCAGCATTTT,CSVAGTEINQPQHF
TRBD2,NA,TRBV4-2,TRBJ2-1,TGTGCCAGTCTAACCCATCCCCCCCGGGAGGGCTCCTACAATGAGCAGTTCTTC,CASLTHPPREGSYNEQFF
NA,NA,TRBV7-2,TRBJ2-1,TGTGCCAGCAGCTCCCCCCCACTAGGCGATGAGCAGTTCTTC,CASSSPPLGDEQFF
TRBD1,NA,TRBV7-6,TRBJ2-7,TGTGCCAGCAGCTTAGGGTCCGGACAGGGGGTCTACGAGCAGTACTTC,CASSLGSGQGVYEQYF
TRBD2,few,TRBV5-1,TRBJ2-3,TGCGCCAGCAGCCATAAGGAGCGGGGATACACAGATACGCAGTATTTT,CASSHKERGYTDTQYF
NA,NA,TRBV12-5,TRBJ1-1,TGTGCTAGTGGTTCCCCCTCACAGGGCTTCCCTGAAGCTTTCTTT,CASGSPSQGFPEAFF
NA,NA,TRBV7-3,TRBJ2-3,TGTGCCAGCAGCGATACTAGGAATTCCGATACGCAGTATTTT,CASSDTRNSDTQYF